These 2 T cell receptor beta chains were sequenced from one sample in a study of identical twins. MiXCR was run by TCRdb on the 5' RACE reads, yielding one entry per CDR3 protein. Of around 1.7 million distinct CDR3 sequences in the sample, around a third were seen once. The sequencing input was cord blood. The receptor set was obtained from a newborn girl in good health.

This clonotype was seen a few times. This sequence joins TRBV20-1 and TRBJ2-1; D possibly corresponds to TRBD2 (6 bases). Trimming removed 5 bases at V and 9 bases at J, with 17 bases between. The germline gives CDR1 DFQATT, CDR2 SNEGSKA (reference sequence). CDR3 size: 13 residues. CDR3: CSAPRDFPGEQFF. Written as DNA, the CDR3 is TGCAGTGCTCCGAGGGACTTTCCGGGTGAGCAGTTCTTC.

In its sample, this clonotype was seen a few times. The rearrangement uses TRBV7-8 and TRBJ1-2; D ambiguous. The CDR3 length is 16 residues. Trimming stripped 2 bases from V and 2 bases from J, with 15 bases between. Germline values: CDR1 SGHVS, CDR2 FQNEAQ. CDR3 in amino acids: CASSLISAPRNYGYTF. CDR3 coding DNA: TGTGCCAGCAGCTTAATTTCCGCCCCGAGGAACTATGGCTACACCTTC.